This entry features one T cell receptor (beta chain) sequence. Its target is unknown. These data belong to a study of T cell responses to AZD1222 COVID-19 vaccine. Points from the study as a whole: Nearly half of unique spike-specific TCRs reportedly avoided B.1.351 and B.1.1.7 mutated regions. Females outnumbered males among donors, who were mostly white British; clonal diversity was possibly underestimated.

Germline loops: CDR1 SGHRS, CDR2 YFSETQ. The length of the CDR3 is 16 residues. J was trimmed by 4 bases and V by 4 bases; bases with no gene match: 11. Profiled with immunoSEQ multiplex PCR; TCRdb holds only in-frame clones, not every one. The table lists around 160,000 clones, under 95% of them singletons. The starting material was peripheral blood, obtained on day 0 of AZD1222 vaccination. The V call is TRBV5-1, the J call TRBJ2-1; TRBD1 agrees at 7 bases. The sequence was collected from an adult in good health. CDR3: CASSLGQPGGYNEQFF. The CDR3 DNA sequence: TGCGCCAGCAGCCTGGGACAGCCTGGGGGATACAATGAGCAGTTCTTC.